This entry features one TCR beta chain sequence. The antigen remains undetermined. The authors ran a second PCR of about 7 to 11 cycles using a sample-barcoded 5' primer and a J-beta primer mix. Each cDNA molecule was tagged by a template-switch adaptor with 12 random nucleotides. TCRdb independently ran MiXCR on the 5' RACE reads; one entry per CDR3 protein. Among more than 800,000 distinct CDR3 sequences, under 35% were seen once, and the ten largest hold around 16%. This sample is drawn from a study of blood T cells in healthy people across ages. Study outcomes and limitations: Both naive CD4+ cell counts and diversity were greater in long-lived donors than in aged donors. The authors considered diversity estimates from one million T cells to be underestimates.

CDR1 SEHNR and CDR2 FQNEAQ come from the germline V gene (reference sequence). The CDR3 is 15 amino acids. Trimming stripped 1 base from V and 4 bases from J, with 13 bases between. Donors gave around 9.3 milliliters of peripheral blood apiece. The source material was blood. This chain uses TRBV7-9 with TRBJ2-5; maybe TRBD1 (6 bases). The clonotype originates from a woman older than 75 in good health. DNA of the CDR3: TGTGCCAGCAGCTTAGGCAGGGGTAAGGGAGAGACCCAGTACTTC. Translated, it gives CASSLGRGKGETQYF. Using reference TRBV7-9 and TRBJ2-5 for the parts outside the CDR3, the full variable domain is DTGVSQNPRHKITKRGQNVTFRCDPISEHNRLYWYRQTLGQGPEFLTYFQNEAQLEKSRLLSDRFSAERPKGSFSTLEIQRTEQGDSAMYLCASSLGRGKGETQYFGPGTRLLVL.